The TCR beta chain described here comes from a study of T cells in Graves' hyperthyroidism and ophthalmopathy. This clonotype occurred many times. V gave up 2 bases and J gave up 0 bases, with 10 bases separating them. Germline CDR1 LGHDT, CDR2 YNNKEL (reference sequence). There are 15 residues in the CDR3. Researchers took RNA transcripts and amplified the TCR beta CDR3 regions from them. First-round RT-PCR targeting the TCR CDR3 was performed with the HTBI primer set. TCRdb fed the multiplex PCR reads into MiXCR, producing one record per CDR3 protein. The sample carries about 180,000 distinct CDR3 sequences, 15% to 20% recorded once.

The clonotype comes from a woman aged 45 to 65 with Graves' hyperthyroidism. The chain joins TRBV3-1 to TRBJ1-1; D gene uncertain. The sample was blood. The CDR3 spells CASSQRRTVNTEAFF. The CDR3 nucleotides read TGTGCCAGCAGCCAAAGACGGACGGTGAACACTGAAGCTTTCTTT.